Below are 29 T cell receptor beta chains sequenced from a single sample in a study of spatial heterogeneity in lung cancer. Documented time point: sample taken at primary tumor resection. Sequencing was performed on whole RNA extracted from tumor and nontumor lung tissue, or from frozen PBMC, and the material was left unsorted. TCRdb reanalysed the 5' RACE reads using MiXCR and keeps one entry per CDR3 protein. Of tens of thousands of distinct CDR3 sequences detected, about 14% appear once; the ten largest clones hold 6.5% to 7.5%. This material consisted of PBMCs, taken at surgery. The receptors stem from a male donor with early-stage non-small cell lung cancer.

This clonotype was counted at least ten times. CDR3 nucleotides: TGCAGCGTTGAGCCTCCGGACAGGGCGGTTGCTACGCAGTATTTT. Its translation is CSVEPPDRAVATQYF. The J gene is TRBJ2-3, the V gene TRBV29-1, with 8 bases fitting TRBD1. Germline assignment: CDR1 SQVTM and CDR2 ANQGSEA. V shed 3 bases and J 8 bases; nucleotides not matched to a gene: 13. The CDR3 length is 15 residues.

This clonotype was seen repeatedly, ten times or more. V gene TRBV3-1 combines with J gene TRBJ2-7; D uncertain. The CDR3 contains 15 residues. The V end lost 1 base, the J end lost 2 bases, and 12 bases lay between the germline ends. From germline, CDR1 is LGHDT and CDR2 YNNKEL (reference sequence). CDR3 coding DNA: TGTGCCAGCAGCCAAGGGGTTGATCCGACCTACGAGCAGTACTTC. Translation gives CASSQGVDPTYEQYF.

This clonotype was counted between two and nine times. The gene calls are TRBV6-2 or TRBV6-3 and TRBJ2-5; D may be TRBD1 (5 bases). The V gene lost 4 bases and the J gene lost 5 bases, with 14 bases spanning the gap. CDR3 size: 14 residues. Germline assignment: CDR1 MNHEY and CDR2 SVGEGT. CDR3 bases: TGTGCCAGCAGTTTCTTCCAGGGTTGGGAGACCCAGTACTTC. Translation: CASSFFQGWETQYF.

A few counts support this clonotype. This chain connects TRBV4-3 to TRBJ2-1; D may correspond to TRBD1 or TRBD2 (5 bases each). Germline V gives CDR1 LGHNA, CDR2 YSLEER. V was cut by 0 bases and J by 8 bases, with 14 bases left in between. The CDR3 totals 15 residues. The CDR3 reads CASSQDRGPKDEQFF. DNA of the CDR3: TGCGCCAGCAGCCAAGATAGGGGACCTAAGGATGAGCAGTTCTTC.

A few counts support this clonotype. The chain is built from TRBV20-1 and TRBJ2-7; 10 bases fit TRBD2. Per germline, CDR1 DFQATT and CDR2 SNEGSKA (reference sequence). With V trimmed by 4 bases and J by 3 bases, 9 bases remained unmatched. The CDR3 is made up of 15 amino acids. CDR3 residues: CSAKPSGRGYYEQYF. CDR3 in DNA: TGCAGTGCTAAACCTAGCGGGAGAGGGTACTACGAGCAGTACTTC.

The chain is built from TRBV7-2 and TRBJ2-3; 12 bases align to TRBD1. The CDR3 contains 14 residues. V lost 8 bases and J lost 4; bases outside the gene matches: 4. Germline CDR1 reads SGHTA; CDR2 reads FQGNSA. CDR3 DNA sequence: TGTGCCAGCTGCCGGGACAGGGGGCCAGATACGCAGTATTTT. Protein sequence: CASCRDRGPDTQYF.

This clonotype has just a few counts. The genes are TRBV12-3 or TRBV12-4 and TRBJ2-7, with D perhaps matching TRBD1 (5 bases). The CDR3 has 13 residues. V dropped 3 bases and J dropped 3 bases, with 9 bases sitting between them. CDR3 protein: CASSLDTYYEQYF. CDR3 nucleotides: TGTGCCAGCAGTTTGGACACCTACTACGAGCAGTACTTC.

The chain combines TRBV6-6 with TRBJ2-7; 9 bases are shared with TRBD2. The CDR3 covers 15 residues. V lost 4 bases to trimming and J lost 2 bases; unmatched junction nucleotides: 6. Germline V gives CDR1 MNHNY, CDR2 SVGAGI (reference sequence). This CDR3 reads CASSSRLAVAYEQYF. The CDR3 nucleotides read TGTGCCAGCAGTTCTCGACTAGCGGTCGCCTACGAGCAGTACTTC.

The sample holds many counts of this clonotype. This sequence joins TRBV4-2 and TRBJ2-5; a possible D gene is TRBD1 (5 bases). Germline values: CDR1 LGHNA, CDR2 YNFKEQ. With 0 bases removed from V and 5 bases from J, the gap between germline ends came to 13 bases. The CDR3 covers 15 residues. The CDR3: CASSQDRQSQETQYF. CDR3 DNA: TGTGCCAGCAGCCAAGATAGACAGTCGCAGGAGACCCAGTACTTC.

Many counts were recorded for this clonotype. The chain uses TRBV29-1 and TRBJ2-2; 10 positions match TRBD1. The CDR3 loop spans 14 amino acids. The ends lost 7 bases at V and 3 bases at J; junction bases unmatched: 5. The germline V gene encodes CDR1 SQVTM and CDR2 ANQGSEA. In DNA form, the CDR3 reads TGCAGCGGACGACAGGGGGCCGACACCGGGGAGCTGTTTTTT. Translating gives CSGRQGADTGELFF.

The chain is built from TRBV6-2 or TRBV6-3 and TRBJ2-3; D gene uncertain. Germline V lookup: CDR1 MNHEY, CDR2 SVGEGT. Trimming removed 5 bases at V and 2 bases at J, with 14 bases between. This CDR3 contains 15 residues. In DNA form, the CDR3 reads TGTGCCAGCAGTAGCCCCGTTCGACCCACAGATACGCAGTATTTT. Amino acids: CASSSPVRPTDTQYF.

This clonotype was counted only a few times. CDR3 sequence reads: CASKDYTNTGELFF. CDR3 DNA sequence: TGTGCCAGTAAAGACTACACGAACACCGGGGAGCTGTTTTTT. V usage is TRBV19 and J usage is TRBJ2-2, with D possibly TRBD2 on 5 matching bases. Trimming shortened V by 7 bases and J by 0 bases, and 9 bases separated the two germline ends. The CDR3 is made up of 14 amino acids. Germline CDR1 LNHDA, CDR2 SQIVND (reference sequence). Drawing the rest from reference TRBV19 and TRBJ2-2, the complete variable domain is DGGITQSPKYLFRKEGQNVTLSCEQNLNHDAMYWYRQDPGQGLRLIYYSQIVNDFQKGDIAEGYSVSREKKESFPLTVTSAQKNPTAFYLCASKDYTNTGELFFGEGSRLTVL.

The sample holds a few counts of this clonotype. The chain is built from TRBV4-3 and TRBJ2-7; TRBD2 matches 9 bases. The CDR3 extends over 15 amino acids. The germline V gene encodes CDR1 LGHNA and CDR2 YSLEER. V lost 0 bases and J lost 3; bases outside the gene matches: 3. The CDR3 coding sequence is TGCGCCAGCAGCCAAGATCGACTAGCGGACTACGAGCAGTACTTC. This sequence encodes CASSQDRLADYEQYF.

CDR3: CASSQGTSGRRTQYF. CDR3 coding DNA: TGTGCCAGCAGCCAGGGGACTAGCGGGAGGCGGACCCAGTACTTC. The J gene is TRBJ2-5, the V gene TRBV5-4, with 15 bases lining up with TRBD2. The germline V gene encodes CDR1 SGHNT and CDR2 YYREEE (reference sequence). The CDR3 runs to 15 residues. Trimming at V came to 4 bases and at J to 7 bases, leaving 5 bases not matched to a gene.

The rearrangement uses TRBV6-5 and TRBJ1-5; D unclear. V lost 0 bases to trimming and J lost 0 bases, with 6 bases between them. The CDR3 extends over 15 amino acids. From germline, CDR1 is MNHEY and CDR2 SVGAGI. In DNA form, the CDR3 reads TGTGCCAGCAGTTACTCGCAGATTAGCAATCAGCCCCAGCATTTT. Protein product: CASSYSQISNQPQHF.

The CDR3 DNA sequence: TGTGCCAGTAGTATGGGTGTGGGCGACTATGGCTACACCTTC. It specifies CASSMGVGDYGYTF. The chain carries TRBV19 and TRBJ1-2; unclear D gene. This CDR3 region has 14 residues. V lost 3 bases, J lost 3 bases, and 11 bases lay in between. Germline assignment: CDR1 LNHDA and CDR2 SQIVND (reference sequence).

In its sample, this clonotype was seen many times. The chain recombines TRBV12-5 with TRBJ2-5; possibly TRBD1 or TRBD2 for D (5 bases each). The V gene's germline CDR1 is LGHNT and CDR2 FRNRAP. This CDR3 region has 13 residues. For the CDR3, the DNA is TGTGCCAGTTTGGGGGACCTCCGGGAGACCCAGTACTTC. Its translation: CASLGDLRETQYF.

This clonotype was observed at least ten times. The chain couples TRBV10-3 to TRBJ2-5; 9 bases align to TRBD1. The CDR3 consists of 14 residues. Germline V gene data show CDR1 as ENHRY and CDR2 as SYGVKD. V was clipped by 7 bases and J by 5 bases; unmatched bases: 8. CDR3 protein: CAINRQGVHETQYF. In DNA, the CDR3 is TGTGCCATCAATAGACAGGGGGTTCACGAGACCCAGTACTTC.

This chain connects TRBV20-1 to TRBJ2-7, with a tentative D call TRBD1 (6 bases). The CDR3 extends over 13 amino acids. The V gene's germline CDR1 is DFQATT and CDR2 SNEGSKA (reference sequence). With 6 bases removed from V and 1 base from J, the gap between germline ends came to 13 bases. The CDR3 DNA reads TGCAGTGCGACCGGGACATCATCCTACGAGCAGTACTTC. This codes for CSATGTSSYEQYF.

This clonotype has only a few counts. This chain links TRBV6-1 with TRBJ2-1; the match to TRBD1 covers 11 bases. The J segment lost 6 bases and the V segment lost 6 bases, leaving 7 bases of the junction unmatched. The germline V gene encodes CDR1 MNHNS and CDR2 SASEGT. This CDR3 is 15 amino acids long. The CDR3 region is CASSPRDRGFNEQFF. CDR3 DNA: TGTGCCAGCAGCCCCCGGGACAGGGGGTTCAATGAGCAGTTCTTC.

This clonotype was observed many times. This chain joins TRBV6-5 and TRBJ2-7; 14 nucleotides align to TRBD2. The V gene's germline CDR1 is MNHEY and CDR2 SVGAGI. The CDR3 is 15 amino acids. V shed 5 bases and J 12 bases; nucleotides not matched to a gene: 12. The CDR3 protein is CASSLRGLAGGPLYF. The CDR3 DNA reads as TGTGCCAGCAGTCTTCGAGGACTAGCGGGAGGCCCGTTGTACTTC.

The chain combines TRBV7-2 with TRBJ2-5, with a tentative D call TRBD2 (6 bases). CDR1 and CDR2 (germline): SGHTA, FQGNSA. Trimming pared 1 base from V and 4 bases from J, leaving 16 bases between. CDR3 size: 16 residues. The CDR3: CASSLGVDSGLETQYF. In nucleotides, the CDR3 is TGTGCCAGCAGCTTAGGAGTTGATAGCGGATTAGAGACCCAGTACTTC.

This clonotype has ten or more counts. The chain uses TRBV4-1 and TRBJ2-7; a weak D match, TRBD1 (5 bases). The CDR3 runs 14 residues. V lost 0 bases and J lost 2, with 8 bases in between. Germline V gene lookup returns CDR1 MGHRA and CDR2 YSYEKL. CDR3 sequence (DNA): TGCGCCAGCAGCCAAGAAGGACACCCCTACGAGCAGTACTTC. Translated, it gives CASSQEGHPYEQYF.

The chain recombines TRBV29-1 with TRBJ1-5; TRBD1 is a possible D gene (5 bases). There are 13 residues in the CDR3. Germline V gives CDR1 SQVTM, CDR2 ANQGSEA. The V and J ends lost 3 bases and 4 bases respectively, with 10 bases between them. The CDR3 nucleotides are TGCAGCGTTGATTTAAGGGGAAATCAGCCCCAGCATTTT. It encodes CSVDLRGNQPQHF.

The chain joins TRBV6-5 to TRBJ1-2, with a weak D call TRBD1 (5 bases). V lost 4 bases and J lost 6, with 9 bases in between. The CDR3 covers 12 residues. The germline V gene encodes CDR1 MNHEY and CDR2 SVGAGI. Here the CDR3 reads CASSSRGDGYTF. CDR3 DNA sequence: TGTGCCAGCAGTTCCCGAGGGGATGGCTACACCTTC.

This clonotype was detected many times. The chain employs TRBV7-8 and TRBJ2-2, with D maybe TRBD2 (6 bases). Germline V gene sequence: CDR1 SGHVS, CDR2 FQNEAQ. CDR3 length: 15 amino acids. Trimming took 4 bases from V and 4 from J, leaving 13 bases between them. In nucleotides, the CDR3 is TGTGCCAGCAGCTCCCGGGACTTCGTCACCGGGGAGCTGTTTTTT. Amino acids: CASSSRDFVTGELFF.

This clonotype has at least ten counts. The chain employs TRBV29-1 and TRBJ1-5, with D tentatively TRBD1 (5 bases). The CDR3 is made up of 13 amino acids. CDR1 and CDR2 from the germline V gene are SQVTM and ANQGSEA. V was shortened by 4 bases and J by 5 bases, with 12 bases between the two germline ends. CDR3 sequence: CSVAGTLDQPQHF. The CDR3 DNA reads as TGCAGCGTTGCCGGGACCCTGGATCAGCCCCAGCATTTT. The full variable domain, with the rest looked up from reference TRBV29-1 and TRBJ1-5, is SAVISQKPSRDICQRGTSLTIQCQVDSQVTMMFWYRQQPGQSLTLIATANQGSEATYESGFVIDKFPISRPNLTFSTLTVSNMSPEDSSIYLCSVAGTLDQPQHFGDGTRLSIL.

A few counts support this clonotype. The chain uses TRBV20-1 and TRBJ2-3; D unclear. Trimming pared 4 bases from V and 3 bases from J, leaving 5 bases between. Germline V gene lookup returns CDR1 DFQATT and CDR2 SNEGSKA (reference sequence). The length of the CDR3 is 11 residues. CDR3 sequence reads: CSAIWTDTQYF. CDR3 DNA sequence: TGCAGTGCTATATGGACAGATACGCAGTATTTT.

Only a few counts were recorded for this clonotype. The chain recombines TRBV20-1 with TRBJ2-3, with a weak D call TRBD2 (5 bases). V dropped 6 bases and J dropped 5 bases, with 18 bases sitting between them. Germline CDR1 DFQATT, CDR2 SNEGSKA (reference sequence). The CDR3 has 14 amino acids. CDR3 protein: CSAMSGARGDTQYF. CDR3 coding DNA: TGCAGTGCCATGAGCGGAGCCCGGGGAGATACGCAGTATTTT.